Listed below are T cell receptor beta chains from one sample, sequenced in a study of quantifying T cell responses using KT2 cells. TCRdb passed the UMI-ligation and nested PCR reads through MiXCR, listing each CDR3 protein once. The sample carries 60,000 or so distinct CDR3 sequences, about 12% recorded once. Material: PBMCs spiked with cells of the T cell clone KT2. The receptors come from a human donor. Each CDR3 is given with its conserved first and last residue. A D gene is named only where the DNA matches it firmly. Clone sizes are given selectively: once, few, many, or a class where the clone is expanded.

v_gene: TRBV5-6
abundance: few
len: 15
d_gene: .
j_gene: TRBJ2-7
CDR3nt: TGTGCCAGCAGCTTGGCGGCTAGCGTGTCGAGGGAGCAGTACTTC
CDR3aa: CASSLAASVSREQYF

v_gene: TRBV20-1
abundance: many
len: 11
d_gene: TRBD1
j_gene: TRBJ1-2
CDR3nt: TGCAAACTACAGGGGAACTATGGCTACACCTTC
CDR3aa: CKLQGNYGYTF

v_gene: TRBV29-1
abundance: many
len: 12
d_gene: TRBD1
j_gene: TRBJ2-7
CDR3nt: TGCAGCGCTAGGACAGGGGCCTACGAGCAGTACTTC
CDR3aa: CSARTGAYEQYF

v_gene: TRBV9
abundance: .
len: 14
d_gene: TRBD1
j_gene: TRBJ1-6
CDR3nt: TGTGCCAGCAGCGTAGAGGGAGGGGGCTCACCCCTCCACTTT
CDR3aa: CASSVEGGGSPLHF

v_gene: TRBV5-1
abundance: .
len: 14
d_gene: .
j_gene: TRBJ2-5
CDR3nt: TGCGCCAGCAGCTTGGTAGGGGGTCAAGAGACCCAGTACTTC
CDR3aa: CASSLVGGQETQYF

v_gene: TRBV6-1
abundance: few
len: 15
d_gene: .
j_gene: TRBJ2-1
CDR3nt: TGTGCCAGCAGTGAAACCGGTCCCGGACCCTATGAGCAGTTCTTC
CDR3aa: CASSETGPGPYEQFF

v_gene: TRBV20-1
abundance: many
len: 16
d_gene: TRBD1
j_gene: TRBJ2-6
CDR3nt: TGCAGTGCTGAGGACAGGGGCCAGAGAGGGGCCAACGTCCTGACTTTC
CDR3aa: CSAEDRGQRGANVLTF

v_gene: TRBV12-3/TRBV12-4
abundance: few
len: 16
d_gene: .
j_gene: TRBJ2-7
CDR3nt: TGTGCCAGCAGTTTTCCCCTAGGAGACAGAGCCTACGAGCAGTACTTC
CDR3aa: CASSFPLGDRAYEQYF

v_gene: TRBV19
abundance: .
len: 14
d_gene: .
j_gene: TRBJ1-2
CDR3nt: TGTGCCGCCAGGCCCGTTGATGTTGTATATGGCTACACCTTC
CDR3aa: CAARPVDVVYGYTF

v_gene: TRBV7-8
abundance: .
len: 16
d_gene: TRBD1
j_gene: TRBJ2-1
CDR3nt: TGTGCCAGCAGCTTAGTAGGGGACAGGGTAGGGGGTGAGCAGTTCTTC
CDR3aa: CASSLVGDRVGGEQFF

v_gene: TRBV6-4
abundance: .
len: 15
d_gene: TRBD2
j_gene: TRBJ2-5
CDR3nt: TGTGCCAGCAGCCCCGTAGCGGGGGGGCAAGAGACCCAGTACTTC
CDR3aa: CASSPVAGGQETQYF

v_gene: TRBV7-9
abundance: few
len: 17
d_gene: .
j_gene: TRBJ1-1
CDR3nt: TGTGCCAGCAGCACCCACGAAAAAGGGCTAGGGAACACTGAAGCTTTCTTT
CDR3aa: CASSTHEKGLGNTEAFF

v_gene: TRBV6-5
abundance: .
len: 14
d_gene: .
j_gene: TRBJ2-1
CDR3nt: TGTGCCAGCAGCAGATGGAACGACTACAATGAGCAGTTCTTC
CDR3aa: CASSRWNDYNEQFF

v_gene: TRBV6-5
abundance: many
len: 15
d_gene: .
j_gene: TRBJ1-6
CDR3nt: TGTGCCAGCAGTTACGGACAGAGAGTTAATTCACCCCTCCACTTT
CDR3aa: CASSYGQRVNSPLHF

v_gene: TRBV15
abundance: many
len: 17
d_gene: .
j_gene: TRBJ1-5
CDR3nt: TGTGCCACCAGCACCCCATCGGACGGCTATAGCAATCAGCCCCAGCATTTT
CDR3aa: CATSTPSDGYSNQPQHF

v_gene: TRBV10-3
abundance: many
len: 13
d_gene: .
j_gene: TRBJ1-5
CDR3nt: TGTGCCATCAATCAGGGGACTGATCAGCCCCAGCATTTT
CDR3aa: CAINQGTDQPQHF

v_gene: TRBV12-3/TRBV12-4
abundance: .
len: 15
d_gene: .
j_gene: TRBJ2-1
CDR3nt: TGTGCCAGCAGTTTAGACAGGGAGTCCTACAATGAGCAGTTCTTC
CDR3aa: CASSLDRESYNEQFF

v_gene: TRBV19
abundance: .
len: 14
d_gene: TRBD1
j_gene: TRBJ1-4
CDR3nt: TGTGCCAGTAACTCCGGGACAGGGGTGGATAAACTGTTTTTT
CDR3aa: CASNSGTGVDKLFF

v_gene: TRBV16
abundance: .
len: 14
d_gene: .
j_gene: TRBJ2-3
CDR3nt: TGTGCCAGCAGCCCCGACAGGAGCACAGATACGCAGTATTTT
CDR3aa: CASSPDRSTDTQYF

v_gene: TRBV7-3
abundance: few
len: 15
d_gene: .
j_gene: TRBJ1-3
CDR3nt: TGTGCCAGCAGCTTGGGACGCAGCTCTGGAAACACCATATATTTT
CDR3aa: CASSLGRSSGNTIYF

v_gene: TRBV6-6
abundance: .
len: 19
d_gene: .
j_gene: TRBJ1-2
CDR3nt: TGTGCCAGCAGTTACTCTTCCGGGACCCTACGATGGGCTAACTATGGCTACACCTTC
CDR3aa: CASSYSSGTLRWANYGYTF

v_gene: TRBV5-4
abundance: many
len: 15
d_gene: TRBD1
j_gene: TRBJ1-2
CDR3nt: TGTGCCAGCAGACCAGGATTACAGGGGGCGAGTGGCTACACCTTC
CDR3aa: CASRPGLQGASGYTF

v_gene: TRBV29-1
abundance: .
len: 13
d_gene: TRBD1
j_gene: TRBJ2-1
CDR3nt: TGCAGCGGGACAGGGGGCGCGGGCAATGAGCAGTTCTTC
CDR3aa: CSGTGGAGNEQFF

v_gene: TRBV4-1
abundance: .
len: 15
d_gene: TRBD1
j_gene: TRBJ1-4
CDR3nt: TGCGCCAGCACAACTACAGGGGGCTCAGCGGAAAAACTGTTTTTT
CDR3aa: CASTTTGGSAEKLFF

v_gene: TRBV27
abundance: few
len: 16
d_gene: TRBD1
j_gene: TRBJ1-3
CDR3nt: TGTGCCAGCAGTTTATCGAGGAACGACAGGGAGAACACCATATATTTT
CDR3aa: CASSLSRNDRENTIYF

v_gene: TRBV4-2
abundance: .
len: 15
d_gene: TRBD1
j_gene: TRBJ2-5
CDR3nt: TGTGCCAGCAGCGCGGGGACAGGGGGTTTCGAGACCCAGTACTTC
CDR3aa: CASSAGTGGFETQYF

v_gene: TRBV2
abundance: .
len: 14
d_gene: .
j_gene: TRBJ2-7
CDR3nt: TGTGCCAGCAGTTGGGGGGAGGACTCCTACGAGCAGTACTTC
CDR3aa: CASSWGEDSYEQYF

v_gene: TRBV20-1
abundance: .
len: 14
d_gene: TRBD1
j_gene: TRBJ2-2
CDR3nt: TGCAGTGCTAGCTTCGCAGGGGGTCGAGGGGAGCTGTTTTTT
CDR3aa: CSASFAGGRGELFF

v_gene: TRBV7-9
abundance: .
len: 16
d_gene: .
j_gene: TRBJ2-1
CDR3nt: TGTGCCAGCACCCTCGGGGTATCGGCCTCCTACAATGAGCAGTTCTTC
CDR3aa: CASTLGVSASYNEQFF

v_gene: TRBV2
abundance: .
len: 15
d_gene: TRBD2
j_gene: TRBJ2-5
CDR3nt: TGTGCCAGCAGCCAGACTAGCGCCCATGAAGAGACCCAGTACTTC
CDR3aa: CASSQTSAHEETQYF

v_gene: TRBV5-6
abundance: many
len: 14
d_gene: .
j_gene: TRBJ1-1
CDR3nt: TGTGCCAGCAGCTTGGCGTCCGTGAACACTGAAGCTTTCTTT
CDR3aa: CASSLASVNTEAFF

v_gene: TRBV2
abundance: .
len: 15
d_gene: .
j_gene: TRBJ1-1
CDR3nt: TGTGCCAGCAGTGCCCCCGCCGGGGGGCCCACTGAAGCTTTCTTT
CDR3aa: CASSAPAGGPTEAFF

v_gene: TRBV15
abundance: many
len: 16
d_gene: .
j_gene: TRBJ2-3
CDR3nt: TGTGCCACCAGCAGGAGGGCCACCCGCCCCCCAGATACGCAGTATTTT
CDR3aa: CATSRRATRPPDTQYF

v_gene: TRBV30
abundance: .
len: 11
d_gene: .
j_gene: TRBJ2-7
CDR3nt: TGTGCCTGGCTTATGGGCTACGAGCAGTACTTC
CDR3aa: CAWLMGYEQYF

v_gene: TRBV5-6
abundance: .
len: 16
d_gene: TRBD1
j_gene: TRBJ2-2
CDR3nt: TGTGCCAGCAGCGCACCGGGACAGTCGAACACCGGGGAGCTGTTTTTT
CDR3aa: CASSAPGQSNTGELFF

v_gene: TRBV15
abundance: few
len: 15
d_gene: .
j_gene: TRBJ1-1
CDR3nt: TGTGCCACCAGCAGAGCGGCCGCAATGAACACTGAAGCTTTCTTT
CDR3aa: CATSRAAAMNTEAFF

v_gene: TRBV7-2
abundance: few
len: 16
d_gene: TRBD2
j_gene: TRBJ2-3
CDR3nt: TGTGCCAGCAGCGACCGACTAGCGCCGGGAACAGATACGCAGTATTTT
CDR3aa: CASSDRLAPGTDTQYF

v_gene: TRBV7-9
abundance: many
len: 18
d_gene: TRBD1
j_gene: TRBJ2-1
CDR3nt: TGTGCCAGCAGCCCCAGGACAGGGGGAGAACCATGGGACCATGAGCAGTTCTTC
CDR3aa: CASSPRTGGEPWDHEQFF

v_gene: TRBV30
abundance: .
len: 13
d_gene: .
j_gene: TRBJ2-4
CDR3nt: TGTGCGCTGGAGTTGGGGGGCCAGTACATTCAGTACTTC
CDR3aa: CALELGGQYIQYF

v_gene: TRBV2
abundance: few
len: 13
d_gene: .
j_gene: TRBJ2-5
CDR3nt: TGTGCCAGCAGTGACGGGTACCAAGAGACCCAGTACTTC
CDR3aa: CASSDGYQETQYF

v_gene: TRBV4-3
abundance: many
len: 17
d_gene: TRBD2
j_gene: TRBJ2-3
CDR3nt: TGCGCCAGCAGCCAAGGCGGACTAGCGGGTCGCACAGATACGCAGTATTTT
CDR3aa: CASSQGGLAGRTDTQYF

v_gene: TRBV6-5
abundance: .
len: 13
d_gene: TRBD1
j_gene: TRBJ1-2
CDR3nt: TGTGCCAGCAGTCCCAGGGGGCCCTATGGCTACACCTTC
CDR3aa: CASSPRGPYGYTF

v_gene: TRBV29-1
abundance: .
len: 15
d_gene: .
j_gene: TRBJ1-4
CDR3nt: TGCAGCGTTGAAGATGTAAAGACGGATAATGAAAAACTGTTTTTT
CDR3aa: CSVEDVKTDNEKLFF

v_gene: TRBV5-1
abundance: .
len: 14
d_gene: .
j_gene: TRBJ2-7
CDR3nt: TGCGCCAGCAGCTTAGGCAGCAAGTCGTACGAGCAGTACTTC
CDR3aa: CASSLGSKSYEQYF

v_gene: TRBV3-1
abundance: few
len: 14
d_gene: TRBD1
j_gene: TRBJ2-7
CDR3nt: TGTGCCAGCAGCTCCCGGGACAGGGCCTACGAGCAGTACTTC
CDR3aa: CASSSRDRAYEQYF

v_gene: TRBV27
abundance: .
len: 16
d_gene: .
j_gene: TRBJ2-3
CDR3nt: TGTGCCAGCAGTTTGGAAGGGGGGACTAGCACAGATACGCAGTATTTT
CDR3aa: CASSLEGGTSTDTQYF

v_gene: TRBV28
abundance: few
len: 15
d_gene: TRBD1
j_gene: TRBJ2-3
CDR3nt: TGTGCCAGCAGCACCCCACAGGGGAGTGGAGATACGCAGTATTTT
CDR3aa: CASSTPQGSGDTQYF

v_gene: TRBV6-6
abundance: many
len: 12
d_gene: .
j_gene: TRBJ2-5
CDR3nt: TGTGCCAGCAGTTACTCCGCGGAGACCCAGTACTTC
CDR3aa: CASSYSAETQYF

v_gene: TRBV20-1
abundance: few
len: 16
d_gene: TRBD2
j_gene: TRBJ2-3
CDR3nt: TGCAGTGCTAGTCCTTTAGCGGGAGGGAGCACAGATACGCAGTATTTT
CDR3aa: CSASPLAGGSTDTQYF

v_gene: TRBV2
abundance: .
len: 12
d_gene: TRBD2
j_gene: TRBJ2-7
CDR3nt: TGTGCCAGCCGCGCCGAGGGACGCGGGGGGGTCTTC
CDR3aa: CASRAEGRGGVF

v_gene: TRBV19
abundance: once
len: 15
d_gene: TRBD2
j_gene: TRBJ2-1
CDR3nt: TGTGCCAGTAGTATCTTACTAGCGGGAGGGGATGAGCAGTTCTTC
CDR3aa: CASSILLAGGDEQFF

v_gene: TRBV27
abundance: .
len: 15
d_gene: TRBD2
j_gene: TRBJ2-7
CDR3nt: TGTGCCAGCTCCATGACTAGCGGGGGAACCTACGAGCAGTACTTC
CDR3aa: CASSMTSGGTYEQYF

v_gene: TRBV5-4
abundance: .
len: 15
d_gene: TRBD2
j_gene: TRBJ2-7
CDR3nt: TGTGCCAGCAGCTTGGCGGGGGGGGGCCTTGGGCAGCAGTACTTC
CDR3aa: CASSLAGGGLGQQYF

v_gene: TRBV29-1
abundance: many
len: 11
d_gene: .
j_gene: TRBJ1-1
CDR3nt: TGCAGCGTGGACCAGGGAACTGAAGCTTTCTTT
CDR3aa: CSVDQGTEAFF

v_gene: TRBV12-3/TRBV12-4
abundance: many
len: 16
d_gene: .
j_gene: TRBJ1-3
CDR3nt: TGTGCCAGCAGTTCACGACAGGAACTCTCTGGAAACACCATATATTTT
CDR3aa: CASSSRQELSGNTIYF

v_gene: TRBV29-1
abundance: many
len: 16
d_gene: TRBD1
j_gene: TRBJ2-2
CDR3nt: TGCAGCGTTGAGGCCGGGACAGGGGGGACCACCGGGGAGCTGTTTTTT
CDR3aa: CSVEAGTGGTTGELFF

v_gene: TRBV7-7
abundance: few
len: 16
d_gene: TRBD2
j_gene: TRBJ2-1
CDR3nt: TGTGCCAGCAGTCGAGGGGAGGGACCCCCGGGCAATGAGCAGTTCTTC
CDR3aa: CASSRGEGPPGNEQFF

v_gene: TRBV21-1
abundance: many
len: 16
d_gene: .
j_gene: TRBJ2-1
CDR3nt: TGTGCCAGCAGCTCAAGAGGGCCCACCTCCTACAATGAGCAGTTCTTC
CDR3aa: CASSSRGPTSYNEQFF

v_gene: TRBV27
abundance: few
len: 10
d_gene: .
j_gene: TRBJ2-1
CDR3nt: TGTGCCAGCGGCCGGGAGGAGCAGTTCTTC
CDR3aa: CASGREEQFF

v_gene: TRBV6-6
abundance: many
len: 14
d_gene: .
j_gene: TRBJ1-6
CDR3nt: TGTGCCAGCAGTTATAGGGGGGAGAATTCACCCCTCCACTTT
CDR3aa: CASSYRGENSPLHF